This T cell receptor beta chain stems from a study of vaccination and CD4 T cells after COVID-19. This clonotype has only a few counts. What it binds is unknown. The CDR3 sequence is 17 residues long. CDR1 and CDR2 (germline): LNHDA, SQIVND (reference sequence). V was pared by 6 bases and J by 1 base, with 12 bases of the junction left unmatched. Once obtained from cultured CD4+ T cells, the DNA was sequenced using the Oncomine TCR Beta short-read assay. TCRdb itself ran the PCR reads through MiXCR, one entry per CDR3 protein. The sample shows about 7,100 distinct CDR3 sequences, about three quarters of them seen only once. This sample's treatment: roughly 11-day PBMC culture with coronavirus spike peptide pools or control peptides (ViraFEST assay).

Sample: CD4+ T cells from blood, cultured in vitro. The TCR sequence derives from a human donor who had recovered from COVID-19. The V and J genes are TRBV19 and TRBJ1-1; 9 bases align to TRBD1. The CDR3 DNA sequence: TGTGCCAGTAGGCCAACCGGGACAGGGATTGGGAACACTGAAGCTTTCTTT. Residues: CASRPTGTGIGNTEAFF.